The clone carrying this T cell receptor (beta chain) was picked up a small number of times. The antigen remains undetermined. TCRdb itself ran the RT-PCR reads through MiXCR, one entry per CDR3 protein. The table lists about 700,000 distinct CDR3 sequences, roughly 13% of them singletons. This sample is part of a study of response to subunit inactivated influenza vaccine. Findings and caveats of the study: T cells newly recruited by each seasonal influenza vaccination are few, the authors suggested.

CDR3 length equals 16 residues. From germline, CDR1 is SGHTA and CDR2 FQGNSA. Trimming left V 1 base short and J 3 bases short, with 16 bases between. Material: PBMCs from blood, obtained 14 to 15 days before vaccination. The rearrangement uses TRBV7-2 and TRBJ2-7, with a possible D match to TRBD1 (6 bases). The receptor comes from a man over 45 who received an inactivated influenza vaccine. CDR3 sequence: CASSLGAQGRIYEQYF. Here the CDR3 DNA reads TGTGCCAGCAGCTTAGGGGCCCAGGGGCGGATCTACGAGCAGTACTTC.